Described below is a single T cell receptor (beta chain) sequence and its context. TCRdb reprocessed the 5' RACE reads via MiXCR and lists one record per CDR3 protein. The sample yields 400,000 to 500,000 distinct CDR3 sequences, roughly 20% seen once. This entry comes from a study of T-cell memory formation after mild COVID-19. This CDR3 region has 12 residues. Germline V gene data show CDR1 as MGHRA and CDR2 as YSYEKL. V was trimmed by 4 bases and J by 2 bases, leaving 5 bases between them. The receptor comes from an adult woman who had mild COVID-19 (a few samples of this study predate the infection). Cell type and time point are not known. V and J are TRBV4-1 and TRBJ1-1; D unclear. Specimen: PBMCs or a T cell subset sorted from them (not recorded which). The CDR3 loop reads CASSPANTEAFF. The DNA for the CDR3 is TGCGCCAGCAGCCCGGCCAACACTGAAGCTTTCTTT.